This is a list of T cell receptor beta chains from one sample in a study of T cell repertoires in cytomegalovirus infection. Using its own MiXCR run on the reads, TCRdb lists one record per CDR3 protein. The sample lists around 710,000 distinct CDR3 sequences, just under 30% seen once, with roughly 13% in the top ten. These receptors have no known antigen. Source: cultured CD8+ T cells from PBMCs, taken from culture after CMV antigen stimulation. These receptors came from a human donor in good health (CMV status not recorded). Some clones in this sample may be carry-over from other donors' samples. Each CDR3 is given with its conserved first and last residue. The D gene is left open where the match is weak. Where a row states a size, it is once, few, many or the class of an expanded clone; other rows omit it.

V gene	D gene	J gene	clone size	CDR3 protein
TRBV27	.	TRBJ1-1	.	CASPAPRHRITEAFF
TRBV6-5	TRBD1	TRBJ1-2	.	CASSLGVGQLNYGYTF
TRBV7-8	.	TRBJ1-4	many	CASSLRPRNEKLFF
TRBV9	.	TRBJ2-3	.	CASSEWDSPVTDTQYF
TRBV10-3	TRBD1	TRBJ1-4	.	CAISTPGQEDEKLFF
TRBV7-2	.	TRBJ1-2	many	CASSLVANTNYGYTF
TRBV2	.	TRBJ1-4	.	CASTPLGEKLFF
TRBV7-9	.	TRBJ1-2	few	CKGGTENYGYTF
TRBV19	.	TRBJ2-7	.	CASSMSLVYEQYF
TRBV7-3	.	TRBJ2-1	.	CASSLTAVLYNEQFF
TRBV12-3/TRBV12-4	TRBD1	TRBJ1-3	.	CASRTGRPGNTIYF
TRBV19	TRBD2	TRBJ2-7	few	CASSFGTSDYEQYF
TRBV7-6	.	TRBJ1-5	.	CASSFSRNQPQHF
TRBV25-1	.	TRBJ2-5	once	CANIEQDKTQYF
TRBV12-5	.	TRBJ1-1	many	CASGLTRNTEAFF
TRBV3-1	.	TRBJ1-1	.	CASSQDSGFLGSEAFF
TRBV15	.	TRBJ2-1	.	CATSRDANMRKDEQFF
TRBV6-6	.	TRBJ1-4	.	CASSPSAGVGANEKLFF
TRBV7-9	TRBD2	TRBJ2-1	.	CASSPRSGGVNEQFF
TRBV27	TRBD2	TRBJ2-1	few	CASSLRPPLAGGHEQFF
TRBV7-9	TRBD1	TRBJ2-7	.	CASSSLPGQGAGNEQYF
TRBV15	.	TRBJ2-1	few	CATHWKNEQFF
TRBV4-1	.	TRBJ2-7	.	CASSPSRTASYEQYF
TRBV4-1	.	TRBJ1-1	.	CASSPKDIPNTEAFF
TRBV7-2	.	TRBJ2-5	many	CASSFYRRGETQYF
TRBV7-6	TRBD1	TRBJ1-2	many	CASSSSGQGRYGYTF
TRBV19	.	TRBJ1-4	.	CASSTPRTKTNEKLFF
TRBV12-3/TRBV12-4	.	TRBJ2-3	many	CASSSGEIDTQYF
TRBV28	.	TRBJ1-5	.	CASSLVSYNQPQHF
TRBV10-3	TRBD2	TRBJ2-2	few	CAISGREVGTTNAGELFF
TRBV29-1	.	TRBJ2-1	.	CSVDVQWMTYNEQFF
TRBV12-3/TRBV12-4	TRBD1	TRBJ1-5	.	CASTLGTGVNRPQHF
TRBV7-8	TRBD1	TRBJ2-3	few	CASSFEDRASTDTQYF
TRBV6-6	TRBD1	TRBJ1-2	.	CASSTQGAVNYGYTF
TRBV10-3	.	TRBJ2-7	few	CAIRTGTPMTYEQYF
TRBV27	.	TRBJ2-5	.	CASSENPYRALEETQYF
TRBV20-1	TRBD2	TRBJ2-1	few	CSVVGGWGTSGGSSYNEQFF
TRBV7-8	TRBD2	TRBJ2-7	.	CASSTTGLAEDQYF
TRBV15	TRBD1	TRBJ1-1	.	CATSTGTGYTEAFF
TRBV6-2/TRBV6-3	TRBD1	TRBJ1-2	few	CASSYSGTGGDYGYTF
TRBV6-5	.	TRBJ1-4	.	CASSSLGPLNEKLFF
TRBV27	.	TRBJ2-1	.	CASSPLDNNEQFF
TRBV4-1	TRBD1	TRBJ2-3	.	CASSQVGTARDTQYF
TRBV7-2	TRBD1	TRBJ1-2	many	CASSLAAGQVYGYTF
TRBV6-1	TRBD1	TRBJ1-5	few	CASSATRDSWDRPQHF
TRBV28	.	TRBJ2-1	few	CASSFPGRINEQFF
TRBV5-4	.	TRBJ1-3	.	CASSLEKNTIYF
TRBV10-3	.	TRBJ1-5	.	CAISDHTIGQPQHF
TRBV5-1	TRBD2	TRBJ2-2	.	CASSLDSGGHTGELFF
TRBV7-3	TRBD2	TRBJ2-3	.	CASSLTVGGGTDTQYF
TRBV7-2	.	TRBJ1-4	few	CASSLRSVTTTNEKLFF
TRBV6-5	.	TRBJ2-3	.	CASSYDQGSDTQYF
TRBV28	.	TRBJ1-1	few	CASSSMSGKAFF
TRBV29-1	TRBD1	TRBJ1-2	few	CSAPGTGDGYTF
TRBV6-2/TRBV6-3	.	TRBJ2-6	once	CASSWGAGANVLTF
TRBV4-1	.	TRBJ2-1	.	CASSQVSGPYNEQFF
TRBV6-2/TRBV6-3	.	TRBJ2-5	.	CASSYSLTQETQYF
TRBV28	.	TRBJ2-1	.	CASSLGKGSSYNEQFF